This T cell receptor (beta chain) was sequenced for a study of CD8 T cells in Susac syndrome. In the study overall: When blood was drawn, patients with Susac syndrome were on intravenous immunoglobulin alone, on corticosteroids, or therapy-naive. Study-level findings and limits: Clonal expansion did not appear in Susac syndrome CD4+ T cell repertoires.

CD8+ and CD4+ T cells from blood underwent TCR beta sequencing. TEMRA cells were FACS-enriched, while CD8+ and CD4+ T cells were negatively isolated. The RNA input was roughly 0.45 to 1 ug, and it was reverse transcribed with random hexamers. Using its own MiXCR run on the immunoSEQ multiplex PCR reads, TCRdb lists one record per CDR3 protein. There are some 150,000 distinct CDR3 sequences in the sample; about 94% occur only once, and about 0.08% lies in the top ten. Points on this clonotype: Antigen specificity is unknown.

The receptor comes from a human donor with Susac syndrome. Material: CD4+ T cells from PBMCs.

CDR3 sequence reads: CASSNTVQYF. The CDR3 DNA is TGTGCCAGCAGCAATACGGTGCAGTACTTC. The chain links TRBV21-1 to TRBJ2-7. TRBV21-1 is flagged as a pseudogene. This CDR3 has 10 amino acids.